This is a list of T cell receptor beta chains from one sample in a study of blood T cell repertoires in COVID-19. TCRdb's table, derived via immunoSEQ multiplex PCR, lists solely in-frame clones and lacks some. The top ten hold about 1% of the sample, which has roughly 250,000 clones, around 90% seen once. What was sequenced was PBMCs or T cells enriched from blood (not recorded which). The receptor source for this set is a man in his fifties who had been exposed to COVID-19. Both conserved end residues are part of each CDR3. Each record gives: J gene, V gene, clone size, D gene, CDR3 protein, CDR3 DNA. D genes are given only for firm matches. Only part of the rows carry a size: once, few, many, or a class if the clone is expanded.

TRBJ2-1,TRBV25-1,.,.,CASSGWTTKGNEQFF,TGTGCCAGCAGTGGTTGGACAACTAAGGGCAATGAGCAGTTCTTC
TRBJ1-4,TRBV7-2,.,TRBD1,CASSPPGQGNEKLFF,TGTGCCAGCAGCCCTCCGGGACAGGGTAATGAAAAACTGTTTTTT
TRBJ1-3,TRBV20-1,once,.,CSASAGSIGNTIYF,TGCAGTGCTAGTGCGGGGTCCATTGGAAACACCATATATTTT
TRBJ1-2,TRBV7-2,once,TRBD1,CASSRSQGNYGYTF,TGTGCCAGCAGCAGATCACAGGGGAACTATGGCTACACCTTC
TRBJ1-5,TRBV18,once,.,CASSPPNRANQPQHF,TGTGCCAGCTCACCACCAAACAGGGCCAATCAGCCCCAGCATTTT
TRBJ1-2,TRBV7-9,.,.,CASSLFRPGLSYGYTF,TGTGCCAGCAGCTTATTTAGGCCAGGATTATCCTATGGCTACACCTTC
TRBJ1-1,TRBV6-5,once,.,CASSYNRANTEAFF,TGTGCCAGCAGTTACAACAGGGCGAACACTGAAGCTTTCTTT
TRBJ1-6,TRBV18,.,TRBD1,CASSAPGQGESPLHF,TGTGCCAGCTCAGCGCCGGGACAGGGGGAATCACCCCTCCACTTT
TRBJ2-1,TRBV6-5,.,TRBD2,CASSRLAGVSEQFF,TGTGCCAGCAGTCGTCTAGCGGGAGTCTCCGAGCAGTTCTTC
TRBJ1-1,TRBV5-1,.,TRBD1,CASSFANRGTEAFF,TGCGCCAGCAGCTTCGCCAACAGGGGCACTGAAGCTTTCTTT
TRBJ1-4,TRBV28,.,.,CASRTPATNEKLFF,TGTGCCAGTAGGACACCTGCAACTAATGAAAAACTGTTTTTT
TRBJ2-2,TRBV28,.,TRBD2,CASSEGLAVRTGELFF,TGTGCCAGCAGTGAGGGACTAGCGGTACGCACCGGGGAGCTGTTTTTT
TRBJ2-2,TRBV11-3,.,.,CASSLTGTNTGELFF,TGTGCCAGCAGCTTAACGGGGACGAACACCGGGGAGCTGTTTTTT
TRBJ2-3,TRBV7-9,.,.,CASSLASVRGTQYF,TGTGCCAGCAGCTTAGCGTCGGTCAGGGGAACGCAGTATTTT
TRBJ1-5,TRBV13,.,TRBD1,CASSLATGRQPQHF,TGTGCCAGCAGCTTAGCGACAGGGCGCCAGCCCCAGCATTTT
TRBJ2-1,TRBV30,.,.,CAWRPRSGFSYNEQFF,TGTGCCTGGAGGCCACGTAGCGGATTCTCCTACAATGAGCAGTTCTTC
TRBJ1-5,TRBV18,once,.,CASSPRQDQPQHF,TGTGCCAGCTCACCACGTCAGGATCAGCCCCAGCATTTT
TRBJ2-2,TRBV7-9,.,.,CASSFSGAGELFF,TGTGCCAGCAGCTTTTCGGGAGCCGGGGAGCTGTTTTTT
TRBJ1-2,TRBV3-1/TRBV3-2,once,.,CASSHPETHTYGYTF,TGTGCCAGCAGCCACCCAGAAACCCACACCTATGGCTACACCTTC
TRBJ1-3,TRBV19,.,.,CASSIRNSGNTIYF,TGTGCCAGTAGTATCCGTAACTCTGGAAACACCATATATTTT
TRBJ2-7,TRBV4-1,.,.,CASSLNWPEYEQYF,TGCGCCAGCAGCCTAAATTGGCCGGAGTACGAGCAGTACTTC
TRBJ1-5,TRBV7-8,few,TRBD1,CASSLGDRRYSNQPQHF,TGTGCCAGCAGCTTAGGGGACAGGCGATATAGCAATCAGCCCCAGCATTTT
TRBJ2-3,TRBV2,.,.,CASSGDTTDTQYF,TGTGCCAGCAGCGGGGACACTACAGATACGCAGTATTTT
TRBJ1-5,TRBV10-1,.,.,CASSDRYDQPQHF,TGCGCCAGCAGTGACAGGTATGATCAGCCCCAGCATTTT
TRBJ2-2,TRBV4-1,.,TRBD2,CASSQEVGTSGRKTGELFF,TGCGCCAGCAGCCAAGAAGTCGGAACTAGCGGGAGGAAGACCGGGGAGCTGTTTTTT
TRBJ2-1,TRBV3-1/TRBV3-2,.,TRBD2,CASSLGTSDNEQFF,TGTGCCAGCAGCCTAGGGACTAGTGACAATGAGCAGTTCTTC
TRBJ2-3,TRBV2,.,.,CASSEASRGRDTQYF,TGTGCCAGCAGTGAGGCGAGCCGGGGGAGGGATACGCAGTATTTT
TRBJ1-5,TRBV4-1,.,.,CASSQDSGGRNQPQHF,TGCGCCAGCAGCCAAGATTCCGGGGGGCGAAATCAGCCCCAGCATTTT
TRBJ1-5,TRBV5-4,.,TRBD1,CASSLGGTGNQPQHF,TGTGCCAGCAGCTTGGGAGGGACAGGCAATCAGCCCCAGCATTTT
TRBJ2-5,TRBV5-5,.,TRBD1,CASSSTGGTGEETQYF,TGTGCCAGCAGCTCCACCGGCGGGACAGGGGAAGAGACCCAGTACTTC
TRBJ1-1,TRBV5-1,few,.,CASSFTGQNTEAFF,TGCGCCAGCAGCTTTACAGGGCAGAACACTGAAGCTTTCTTT